Each of the 14 T cell receptor beta chains below was sequenced from the same sample in a study of shared clonotypes between healthy human individuals. Repertoires were generated with immunoSEQ multiplex PCR, while TCRdb's copy carries only in-frame clones and drops some. This sample has more than 2,000,000 clones, with roughly nine tenths found just once. The specimen sequenced was naive CD4+ T cells sorted from blood. Subset given: CD45RA+ positively selected. Receptor source: a man aged 18-30 years in good health.

Worth noting for this clone: Distinct nucleotide sequences in the sample also encode this CDR3. The rearrangement links TRBV5-4 to TRBJ1-5, with TRBD1 identical over 9 bases. After removal of 4 bases from V and 4 bases from J, the junction contained 3 bases not matched to a gene. The CDR3 loop spans 14 amino acids. The V gene's germline CDR1 is SGHNT and CDR2 YYREEE (reference sequence). The CDR3 DNA follows: TGTGCCAGCAGCCGCGACAGGGGGAATCAGCCCCAGCATTTT. Translating gives CASSRDRGNQPQHF.

There are a few counts of this clone. The rearrangement joins TRBV30 to TRBJ1-5, with 8 positions matching TRBD1. The ends lost 1 base at V and 6 bases at J; junction bases unmatched: 2. Germline-derived CDR1 and CDR2 are GTSNPN and SVGIG (reference sequence). CDR3 size: 13 residues. In DNA form, the CDR3 reads TGTGCCTGGAGTGCGACAGGGGTTCAGCCCCAGCATTTT. It translates to CAWSATGVQPQHF.

The chain carries TRBV5-1 and TRBJ2-7; a possible D gene is TRBD2 (5 bases). The germline V gene has CDR1 SGHRS and CDR2 YFSETQ. The CDR3 loop spans 16 amino acids. V gave up 2 bases and J gave up 0 bases, with 15 bases separating them. Written as DNA, the CDR3 is TGCGCCAGCAGCTTTTGGAGTTCCACTAGCTCCTACGAGCAGTACTTC. Its translation is CASSFWSSTSSYEQYF.

Worth noting for this clone: The sample has other DNA sequences that encode this CDR3 too. The V call is TRBV11-2, the J call TRBJ2-7; the D is unclear. Trimming stripped 5 bases from V and 1 base from J, with 6 bases between. The CDR3 spans 12 residues. Germline values: CDR1 SGHAT, CDR2 FQNNGV. CDR3 amino acids: CASSLSSYEQYF. CDR3 nucleotides: TGTGCCAGCAGCCTTTCTTCCTACGAGCAGTACTTC.

The chain carries TRBV13 and TRBJ2-1; D not certain. The CDR3 covers 15 residues. From germline, CDR1 is PRHDT and CDR2 FYEKMQ (reference sequence). Trimming left V 2 bases short and J 6 bases short, with 14 bases between. The CDR3 bases are TGTGCCAGCAGCTTAAATCCGGACCCTATCAATGAGCAGTTCTTC. Translated: CASSLNPDPINEQFF.

A word on this clone: The identical CDR3 is also encoded by other nucleotide sequences in the sample. The chain couples TRBV19 to TRBJ1-5; 8 bases are shared with TRBD1. The germline V gene has CDR1 LNHDA and CDR2 SQIVND (reference sequence). V dropped 4 bases and J dropped 2; count of bases not matched to a gene: 1. The CDR3 covers 14 residues. The DNA for the CDR3 is TGTGCCAGTAGTACAGGGGGCGGCAATCAGCCCCAGCATTTT. Its translation is CASSTGGGNQPQHF.

The V gene is TRBV11-2, the J gene TRBJ2-2, with 8 bases that match TRBD1. This CDR3 is 18 amino acids long. Germline lookup yields CDR1 SGHAT and CDR2 FQNNGV. V shed 3 bases, J shed 5 bases, and the junction held 14 bases outside the gene matches. In nucleotides, the CDR3 is TGTGCCAGCAGCTTCGCCTACGGGACAGGAGGACGAACCGGGGAGCTGTTTTTT. Translating it yields CASSFAYGTGGRTGELFF.

With regard to this clone: The sample holds other DNA sequences that translate to the same CDR3. The chain has TRBV6-5 and TRBJ1-1, with unresolved D. Trimming took off 0 bases at V and 4 bases at J, with 12 bases between the two ends. The CDR3 contains 15 residues. Germline loops: CDR1 MNHEY, CDR2 SVGAGI. Here the CDR3 reads CASSYSSGVGTEAFF. The DNA of the CDR3 is TGTGCCAGCAGTTACTCGTCAGGCGTGGGCACTGAAGCTTTCTTT.

The chain uses TRBV10-3 and TRBJ2-2, with D unresolved. Trimming removed 7 bases at V and 5 bases at J, with 14 bases between. The CDR3 length is 14 residues. Germline values: CDR1 ENHRY, CDR2 SYGVKD. This CDR3 reads CAITEFSRTGELFF. Here the CDR3 DNA reads TGTGCCATCACGGAGTTTTCTCGAACCGGGGAGCTGTTTTTT.

V usage is TRBV27 and J usage is TRBJ1-2; 7 nucleotides match TRBD1. V lost 3 bases, J lost 7 bases, and 11 bases stayed unmatched. Germline V CDR1 and CDR2: MNHEY, SMNVEV (reference sequence). CDR3 length equals 15 residues. CDR3 in amino acids: CASSFTWSGQSGYTF. DNA for the CDR3: TGTGCCAGCAGTTTTACATGGTCGGGACAGTCTGGCTACACCTTC.

The chain couples TRBV27 to TRBJ2-7; 7 bases match TRBD1. Unmatched junction bases numbered 1, after V lost 3 bases and J lost 2 bases. Germline V gives CDR1 MNHEY, CDR2 SMNVEV (reference sequence). The CDR3 covers 13 residues. CDR3 DNA sequence: TGTGCCAGCAGTTTCGGACAGGCCTACGAGCAGTACTTC. Translated: CASSFGQAYEQYF.

The chain carries TRBV10-3 and TRBJ1-1, with no clear D. In germline, CDR1 is ENHRY, CDR2 SYGVKD. V was shortened by 3 bases and J by 2 bases, with 7 bases between the two germline ends. The CDR3 contains 13 residues. For the CDR3, the DNA is TGTGCCATCAGTGACCAGGCAAACACTGAAGCTTTCTTT. Protein sequence: CAISDQANTEAFF.

The chain is built from TRBV10-3 and TRBJ2-3, with unresolved D. Trimming shortened V by 0 bases and J by 2 bases, and 12 bases separated the two germline ends. Germline V gene sequence: CDR1 ENHRY, CDR2 SYGVKD. This CDR3 contains 16 residues. The CDR3 loop is CAISESRQLITDTQYF. The CDR3 DNA sequence: TGTGCCATCAGTGAGTCGAGGCAGCTTATCACAGATACGCAGTATTTT.

The chain couples TRBV18 to TRBJ1-3; D gene uncertain. The CDR3 consists of 16 residues. V was trimmed by 2 bases and J by 0 bases, leaving 11 bases between them. Per germline, CDR1 KGHSH and CDR2 LQKENI. Written as DNA, the CDR3 is TGTGCCAGCTCACCAAACAGACGAGCCTCTGGAAACACCATATATTTT. Translated, it gives CASSPNRRASGNTIYF.